Following are 26 T cell receptor beta chains from one sample sequenced in a study of T cells in Graves' hyperthyroidism and ophthalmopathy. RNA transcripts were the template for amplifying TCR beta CDR3 regions. Primed by the HTBI set, a first-round RT-PCR was run on the TCR CDR3. MiXCR was run by TCRdb on the multiplex PCR reads, yielding one entry per CDR3 protein. The sample has a few hundred thousand distinct CDR3 sequences; 15% to 20% are singletons. Sequenced material: blood. The receptors were sampled from a woman in her forties or fifties with Graves' hyperthyroidism.

This clonotype was counted at least ten times. This chain uses TRBV6-4 with TRBJ2-5; 10 nucleotides match TRBD1. V trimming: 5 bases; J trimming: 1 base; junction bases outside the gene matches: 19. This CDR3 has 20 amino acids. Germline V gene sequence: CDR1 MRHNA, CDR2 SNTAGT. CDR3: CASSPHLRTRDRGGQETQYF. CDR3 nucleotides: TGTGCCAGCAGTCCTCACTTACGAACCCGGGACAGGGGAGGCCAAGAGACCCAGTACTTC.

J is TRBJ1-5 and V is TRBV19; D gene uncertain. Germline V CDR1 and CDR2: LNHDA, SQIVND (reference sequence). The CDR3 is made up of 14 amino acids. V lost 4 bases to trimming and J lost 1 base, with 8 bases between them. The DNA for the CDR3 is TGTGCCAGTAGTAAGCCGGAAAGCAATCAGCCCCAGCATTTT. Translated: CASSKPESNQPQHF.

The chain carries TRBV4-1 and TRBJ2-3; 9 positions match TRBD2. From germline, CDR1 is MGHRA and CDR2 YSYEKL. The CDR3 runs to 14 residues. V lost 1 base and J lost 6; bases outside the gene matches: 2. In DNA form, the CDR3 reads TGCGCCAGCAGCCAAGCTAGCGGGGTTGATACGCAGTATTTT. It is translated as CASSQASGVDTQYF.

The chain is built from TRBV28 and TRBJ2-1; a weak D match, TRBD2 (6 bases). The CDR3 contains 17 residues. V dropped 6 bases and J dropped 5 bases, with 23 bases sitting between them. Germline V CDR1 and CDR2: MDHEN, SYDVKM. CDR3 in DNA: TGTGCCAGCAGCCAAGATTACGGGCGGACTACTAACAATGAGCAGTTCTTC. Its protein product is CASSQDYGRTTNNEQFF.

This chain links TRBV28 with TRBJ2-2; TRBD1 might be the D (5 bases). Germline loops: CDR1 MDHEN, CDR2 SYDVKM. The V gene lost 3 bases and the J gene lost 7 bases, with 12 bases spanning the gap. This CDR3 region has 14 residues. The CDR3 DNA is TGTGCCAGCAGTTTCCCAAGGGGATACGGGGAGCTGTTTTTT. Translation: CASSFPRGYGELFF.

J is TRBJ2-1 and V is TRBV4-2, with D possibly being TRBD2 (6 bases). Per germline, CDR1 LGHNA and CDR2 YNFKEQ. This CDR3 comprises 18 residues. V lost 0 bases and J 0 bases, leaving 15 bases between the germline ends. CDR3 in DNA: TGTGCCAGCAGCCAAGATTCGGGCGGGACCCCCTCCTACAATGAGCAGTTCTTC. Translated: CASSQDSGGTPSYNEQFF.

There are a few counts of this clonotype. V gene TRBV2 combines with J gene TRBJ2-2; TRBD2 is a possible D gene (5 bases). Between the trimmed V and J ends, which lost 8 bases and 3 bases, there was a span of 16 bases. CDR1 and CDR2 (germline): SNHLY, FYNNEI. This CDR3 region has 15 residues. CDR3 amino acids: CASVGGSGYTGELFF. The DNA for the CDR3 is TGTGCCAGCGTGGGTGGGAGCGGTTACACCGGGGAGCTGTTTTTT.

This clonotype appeared many times. The V gene is TRBV29-1, the J gene TRBJ1-5; D call uncertain. Germline V lookup: CDR1 SQVTM, CDR2 ANQGSEA. Deletions cut 6 bases from V and 3 bases from J, with 12 bases between. CDR3 size: 13 residues. Here the CDR3 reads CSVCEELNQPQHF. The CDR3 DNA reads TGCAGCGTATGTGAGGAACTCAATCAGCCCCAGCATTTT.

The chain links TRBV9 to TRBJ1-5; D uncertain. This CDR3 spans 15 amino acids. CDR1 and CDR2 from the germline V gene are SGDLS and YYNGEE. V was trimmed by 3 bases and J by 1 base, leaving 11 bases between them. DNA for the CDR3: TGTGCCAGCAGCGGGGGAGGGCTCAGCAATCAGCCCCAGCATTTT. The encoded protein is CASSGGGLSNQPQHF.

This clonotype came up many times. The chain carries TRBV28 and TRBJ2-3, with D perhaps matching TRBD1 or TRBD2 (5 bases each). Deletions cut 6 bases from V and 1 base from J, with 14 bases between. CDR1 and CDR2 (germline): MDHEN, SYDVKM. The CDR3 has 15 residues. The CDR3 sequence is CASRVGTLGTDTQYF. DNA of the CDR3: TGTGCCAGCAGAGTTGGGACCCTGGGCACAGATACGCAGTATTTT.

The rearrangement links TRBV27 to TRBJ2-7, with 10 bases identical to TRBD1. The length of the CDR3 is 14 residues. Trimming at V came to 6 bases and at J to 4 bases, leaving 6 bases not matched to a gene. CDR1 is MNHEY, CDR2 SMNVEV, per germline (reference sequence). The CDR3 DNA is TGTGCCAGCAGACCGACAGGGGGCACATACGAGCAGTACTTC. Its translation is CASRPTGGTYEQYF.

This clonotype showed up many times. This CDR3 is CASRRTGSTDTQYF. The CDR3 DNA follows: TGTGCCAGCAGGAGGACAGGAAGCACAGATACGCAGTATTTT. The chain links TRBV2 to TRBJ2-3, with 7 bases lining up with TRBD1. This CDR3 comprises 14 residues. V lost 6 bases and J lost 0; bases outside the gene matches: 3. The germline CDR1 and CDR2 sequences are SNHLY and FYNNEI.

The chain combines TRBV5-4 with TRBJ1-2; possible D gene TRBD1, 6 bases. The length of the CDR3 is 15 residues. The germline gives CDR1 SGHNT, CDR2 YYREEE (reference sequence). V was shortened by 0 bases and J by 0 bases, with 9 bases between the two germline ends. The CDR3 is CASSLVGGPNYGYTF. As DNA, the CDR3 is TGTGCCAGCAGCTTGGTTGGGGGGCCTAACTATGGCTACACCTTC.

This clonotype was picked up a small number of times. The chain joins TRBV20-1 to TRBJ1-1, with D unresolved. CDR3 length: 12 amino acids. Germline V gene lookup returns CDR1 DFQATT and CDR2 SNEGSKA (reference sequence). Trimming pared 6 bases from V and 1 base from J, leaving 9 bases between. CDR3 protein: CSAHLQNTEAFF. Written as DNA, the CDR3 is TGCAGTGCCCACTTACAGAACACTGAAGCTTTCTTT.

This clonotype was seen at least ten times. The V gene is TRBV7-3, the J gene TRBJ2-3, with 7 bases aligning to TRBD1. This CDR3 comprises 15 residues. Germline CDR1 and CDR2: SGHTA and FQGTGA. The J segment lost 2 bases and the V segment lost 7 bases, leaving 9 bases of the junction unmatched. CDR3 nucleotide sequence: TGTGCCAGCATGCGGAACGGACAGGCCACAGATACGCAGTATTTT. Its translation is CASMRNGQATDTQYF.

This clonotype was detected ten times or more. The J gene is TRBJ2-3, the V gene TRBV5-6, with a tentative D call TRBD1 (6 bases). The CDR3 has 14 residues. V lost 4 bases, J lost 2 bases, and 11 bases lay in between. CDR1 SGHDT and CDR2 YYEEEE come from the germline V gene. The CDR3 DNA is TGTGCCAGCAGCAAGACAGGCAACACAGATACGCAGTATTTT. Translation: CASSKTGNTDTQYF.

The gene calls are TRBV11-2 and TRBJ2-7, with 7 bases matching TRBD1. Germline V gene lookup returns CDR1 SGHAT and CDR2 FQNNGV. The CDR3 length is 14 residues. V was pared by 4 bases and J by 6 bases, with 9 bases of the junction left unmatched. Here the CDR3 reads CASSSGTAMSEQYF. Written as DNA, the CDR3 is TGTGCCAGCAGCTCCGGGACAGCCATGAGCGAGCAGTACTTC.

The chain employs TRBV5-8 and TRBJ2-7, with D perhaps matching TRBD1 (6 bases). The V gene's germline CDR1 is SGHTS and CDR2 YDEGEE. Between the trimmed V and J ends, which lost 4 bases and 6 bases, there was a span of 14 bases. This CDR3 contains 13 residues. CDR3 sequence reads: CASSLRGFGEQYV. The CDR3 nucleotides read TGTGCCAGCAGCCTGAGGGGGTTCGGCGAGCAGTACGTC.

The chain joins TRBV6-1 to TRBJ1-4, with 8 positions matching TRBD1. CDR3 size: 14 residues. J lost 5 bases, V lost 4 bases, and 3 bases had no gene match. Per the germline V gene, CDR1 is MNHNS and CDR2 is SASEGT. CDR3 residues: CASSVDRGNEKLFF. In DNA, the CDR3 is TGTGCCAGCAGTGTAGACAGGGGAAATGAAAAACTGTTTTTT.

This clonotype showed up just a few times. V gene TRBV12-3 or TRBV12-4 combines with J gene TRBJ2-7; 7 positions agree with TRBD2. The CDR3 extends over 11 amino acids. Trimming took 5 bases from V and 6 from J; bases not matched to a gene: 1. DNA for the CDR3: TGTGCCAGCAGTCCTAGCGGCGAGCAGTACTTC. Its protein product is CASSPSGEQYF.

CDR3 loop: CASSEALSNQPQHF. DNA of the CDR3: TGTGCCAGCAGTGAAGCCTTAAGCAATCAGCCCCAGCATTTT. The V call is TRBV6-1, the J call TRBJ1-5, with D uncertain. Trimming cost V 0 bases and J 1 base, with 4 bases left between them. CDR1 is MNHNS and CDR2 is SASEGT in the germline V gene. This CDR3 is built from 14 residues.

The chain combines TRBV24-1 with TRBJ2-1; 7 bases are a match to TRBD1. The germline V gene encodes CDR1 KGHDR and CDR2 SFDVKD. The CDR3 contains 13 residues. V lost 10 bases to trimming and J lost 3 bases; unmatched junction nucleotides: 5. CDR3 in amino acids: CATRGGFYNEQFF. The CDR3 DNA reads TGTGCCACGAGAGGGGGCTTCTACAATGAGCAGTTCTTC.

This clonotype came up many times. This chain uses TRBV18 with TRBJ1-2; tentative D call: TRBD1 (6 bases). V dropped 3 bases and J dropped 3 bases, with 11 bases sitting between them. The germline V gene has CDR1 KGHSH and CDR2 LQKENI. The CDR3 is made up of 14 amino acids. CDR3 region: CASSPGSGDYGYTF. The DNA for the CDR3 is TGTGCCAGCTCACCTGGGTCAGGGGACTATGGCTACACCTTC.

This clonotype was recorded at least ten times. This rearrangement joins TRBV5-4 to TRBJ1-1; D call uncertain. Trimming removed 0 bases from V and 4 bases from J, with 7 bases in between. The CDR3 spans 13 residues. Germline CDR1 is SGHNT and CDR2 is YYREEE (reference sequence). As DNA, the CDR3 is TGTGCCAGCAGCTTGGATGGTAGCACTGAAGCTTTCTTT. It is translated as CASSLDGSTEAFF. The whole variable domain, remainder taken from reference TRBV5-4 and TRBJ1-1, is ETGVTQSPTHLIKTRGQQVTLRCSSQSGHNTVSWYQQALGQGPQFIFQYYREEENGRGNFPPRFSGLQFPNYSSELNVNALELDDSALYLCASSLDGSTEAFFGQGTRLTVV.

A remark on this clonotype: Sequence at one end of the junction differs from germline and may be a read error. The chain is built from TRBV11-2 and TRBJ2-1; 10 positions agree with TRBD2. This CDR3 region has 15 residues. Germline CDR1 and CDR2: SGHAT and FQNNGV. The CDR3 protein is CATSRVGLAADEQFF. CDR3 DNA sequence: TGTGCCACCAGCAGAGTTGGACTAGCGGCCGATGAGCAGTTCTTC.

This clonotype was observed at least ten times. The chain combines TRBV7-8 with TRBJ1-1; a weak D match, TRBD1 (6 bases). The length of the CDR3 is 16 residues. V lost 1 base and J lost 4, with 16 bases in between. Germline loops: CDR1 SGHVS, CDR2 FQNEAQ. The chain's CDR3 is CASSLVRGAGGTEAFF. The CDR3 DNA sequence: TGTGCCAGCAGCTTAGTTCGGGGGGCGGGGGGCACTGAAGCTTTCTTT.